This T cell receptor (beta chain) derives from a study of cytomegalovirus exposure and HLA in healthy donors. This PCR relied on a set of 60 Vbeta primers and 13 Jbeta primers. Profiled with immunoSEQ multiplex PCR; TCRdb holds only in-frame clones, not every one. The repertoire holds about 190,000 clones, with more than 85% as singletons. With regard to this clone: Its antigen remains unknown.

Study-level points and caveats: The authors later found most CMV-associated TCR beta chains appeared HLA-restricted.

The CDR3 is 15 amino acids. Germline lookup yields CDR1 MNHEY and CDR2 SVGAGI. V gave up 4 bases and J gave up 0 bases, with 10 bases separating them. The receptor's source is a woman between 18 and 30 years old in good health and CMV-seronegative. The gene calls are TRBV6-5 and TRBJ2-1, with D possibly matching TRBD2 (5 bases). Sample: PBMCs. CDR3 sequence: CASSSGLASYNEQFF. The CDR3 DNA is TGTGCCAGCAGTTCCGGACTGGCCTCCTACAATGAGCAGTTCTTC.